This passage covers 4 T cell receptor beta chains from one sample sequenced in a study of blood T cells in healthy people across ages. The use of a sample-barcoded 5' primer and a J-beta primer mix characterized a second PCR of about 7 to 12 cycles. TCRdb independently ran MiXCR on the 5' RACE reads; one entry per CDR3 protein. The data contain fewer than 800,000 distinct CDR3 sequences, approximately 29% of them singletons. What was sequenced was blood. These receptors were taken from a woman older than 75 in good health.

This clonotype occurred many times. The chain is built from TRBV7-9 and TRBJ2-7; 10 bases align to TRBD1. The germline V gene has CDR1 SEHNR and CDR2 FQNEAQ (reference sequence). This CDR3 comprises 14 residues. The junction had 5 bases not matched to a gene; V was cut back by 7 bases and J by 2 bases. In DNA form, the CDR3 reads TGTGCCAGCAATACCGGGACAGGGGCCTACGAGCAGTACTTC. Translation: CASNTGTGAYEQYF.

The chain combines TRBV27 with TRBJ2-3; D call uncertain. This CDR3 region has 14 residues. Per germline, CDR1 MNHEY and CDR2 SMNVEV (reference sequence). V was pared by 0 bases and J by 6 bases, with 10 bases between. In DNA form, the CDR3 reads TGTGCCAGCAGTTTATCGTCGACCTCGGATACGCAGTATTTT. Translating gives CASSLSSTSDTQYF.

In its sample, this clonotype was seen many times. The chain couples TRBV20-1 to TRBJ2-1, with no clear D. Deletions cut 5 bases from V and 1 base from J, with 12 bases between. The CDR3 consists of 14 residues. The germline gives CDR1 DFQATT, CDR2 SNEGSKA (reference sequence). The CDR3 protein is CSAVRVGSYNEQFF. DNA of the CDR3: TGCAGTGCTGTTCGAGTGGGTTCCTACAATGAGCAGTTCTTC.

Comments on this clonotype: A read error may explain this, as a much larger clone is one base away. The V and J genes are TRBV3-1 and TRBJ2-5; the D is unclear. The CDR3 runs 13 residues. Germline V gives CDR1 LGHDT, CDR2 YNNKEL (reference sequence). V lost 4 bases and J lost 5, with 11 bases in between. The CDR3 nucleotides read TGTGCCAGCAGCCGTCCCCCTATGGAGACCCAGTACTTC. Translated: CASSRPPMETQYF.